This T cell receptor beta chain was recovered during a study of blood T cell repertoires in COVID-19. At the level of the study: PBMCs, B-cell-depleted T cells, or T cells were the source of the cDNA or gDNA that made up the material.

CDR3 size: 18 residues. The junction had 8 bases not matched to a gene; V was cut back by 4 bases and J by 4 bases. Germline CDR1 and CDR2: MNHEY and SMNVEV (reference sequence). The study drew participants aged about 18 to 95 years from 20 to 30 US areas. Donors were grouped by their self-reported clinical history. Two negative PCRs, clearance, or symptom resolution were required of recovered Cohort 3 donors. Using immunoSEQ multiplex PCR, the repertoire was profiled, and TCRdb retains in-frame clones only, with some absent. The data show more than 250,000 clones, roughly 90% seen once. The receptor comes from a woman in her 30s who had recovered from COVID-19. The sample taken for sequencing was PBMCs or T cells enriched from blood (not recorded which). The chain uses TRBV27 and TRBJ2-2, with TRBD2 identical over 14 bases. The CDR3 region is CASSSTRTSGRTTGELFF. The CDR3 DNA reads TGTGCCAGCAGTTCCACGCGGACTAGCGGGAGGACCACCGGGGAGCTGTTTTTT.